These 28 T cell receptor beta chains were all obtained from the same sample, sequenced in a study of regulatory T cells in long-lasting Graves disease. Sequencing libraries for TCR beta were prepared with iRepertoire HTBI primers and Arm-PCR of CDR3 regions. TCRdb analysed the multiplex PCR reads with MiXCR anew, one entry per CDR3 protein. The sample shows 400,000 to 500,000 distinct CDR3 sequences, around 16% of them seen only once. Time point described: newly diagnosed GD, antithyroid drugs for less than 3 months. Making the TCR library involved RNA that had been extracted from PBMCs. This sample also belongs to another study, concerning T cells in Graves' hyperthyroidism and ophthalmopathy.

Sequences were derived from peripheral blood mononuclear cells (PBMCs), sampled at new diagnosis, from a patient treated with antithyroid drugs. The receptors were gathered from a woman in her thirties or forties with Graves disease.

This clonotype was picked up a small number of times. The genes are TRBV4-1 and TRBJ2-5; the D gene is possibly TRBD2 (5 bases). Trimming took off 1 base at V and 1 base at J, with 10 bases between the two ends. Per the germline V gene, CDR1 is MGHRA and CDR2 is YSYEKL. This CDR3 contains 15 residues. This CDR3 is CASSQVAGTQETQYF. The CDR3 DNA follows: TGCGCCAGCAGCCAAGTTGCGGGCACCCAAGAGACCCAGTACTTC.

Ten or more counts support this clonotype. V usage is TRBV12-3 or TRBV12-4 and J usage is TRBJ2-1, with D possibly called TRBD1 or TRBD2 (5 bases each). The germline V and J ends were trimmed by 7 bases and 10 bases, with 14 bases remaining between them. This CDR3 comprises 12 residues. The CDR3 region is CASTHGGAEQFF. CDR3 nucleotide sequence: TGTGCCAGCACCCATGGGGGTGCGGAGCAGTTCTTC.

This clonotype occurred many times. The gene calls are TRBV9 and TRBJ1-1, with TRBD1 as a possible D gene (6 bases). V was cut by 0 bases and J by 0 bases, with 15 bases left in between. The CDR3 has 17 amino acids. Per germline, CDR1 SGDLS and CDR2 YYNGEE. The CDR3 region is CASSVAGDTHMNTEAFF. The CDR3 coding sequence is TGTGCCAGCAGCGTAGCTGGGGACACACACATGAACACTGAAGCTTTCTTT. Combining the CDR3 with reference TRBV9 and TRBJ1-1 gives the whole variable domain DSGVTQTPKHLITATGQRVTLRCSPRSGDLSVYWYQQSLDQGLQFLIQYYNGEERAKGNILERFSAQQFPDLHSELNLSSLELGDSALYFCASSVAGDTHMNTEAFFGQGTRLTVV.

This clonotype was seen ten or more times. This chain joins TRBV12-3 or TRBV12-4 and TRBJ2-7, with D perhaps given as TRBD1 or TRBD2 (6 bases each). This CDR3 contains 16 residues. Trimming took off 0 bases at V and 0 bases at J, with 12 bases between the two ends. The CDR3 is CASSLAGGGGSYEQYF. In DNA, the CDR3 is TGTGCCAGCAGTTTAGCCGGCGGAGGGGGCTCCTACGAGCAGTACTTC.

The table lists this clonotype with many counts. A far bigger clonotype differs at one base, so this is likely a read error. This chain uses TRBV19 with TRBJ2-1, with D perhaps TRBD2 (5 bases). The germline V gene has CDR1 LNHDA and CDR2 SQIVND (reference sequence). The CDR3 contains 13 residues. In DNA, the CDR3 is TGTGCCAGTAGCATAGCGATCCACTACGAGCAGTTCTTC. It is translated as CASSIAIHYEQFF.

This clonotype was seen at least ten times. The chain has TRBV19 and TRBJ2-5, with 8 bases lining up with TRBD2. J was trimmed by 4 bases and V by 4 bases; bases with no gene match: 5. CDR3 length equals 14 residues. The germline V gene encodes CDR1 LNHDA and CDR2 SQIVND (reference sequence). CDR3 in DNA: TGTGCCAGTAGTACCCACCTAGCGGGAGAGACCCAGTACTTC. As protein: CASSTHLAGETQYF.

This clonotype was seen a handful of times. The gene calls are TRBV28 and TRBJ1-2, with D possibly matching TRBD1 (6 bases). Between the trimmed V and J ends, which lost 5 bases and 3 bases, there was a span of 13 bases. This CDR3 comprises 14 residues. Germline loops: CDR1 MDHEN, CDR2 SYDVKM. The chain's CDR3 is CASSNHREDYGYTF. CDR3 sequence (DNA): TGTGCCAGCAGTAACCACAGGGAGGACTATGGCTACACCTTC.

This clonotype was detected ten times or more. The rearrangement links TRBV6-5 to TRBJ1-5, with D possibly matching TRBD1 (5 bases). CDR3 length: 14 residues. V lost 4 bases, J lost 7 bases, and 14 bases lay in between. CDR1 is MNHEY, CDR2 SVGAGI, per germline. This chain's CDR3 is CASSSGQVGQPQHF. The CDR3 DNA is TGTGCCAGCAGTTCCGGACAAGTAGGGCAGCCCCAGCATTTT.

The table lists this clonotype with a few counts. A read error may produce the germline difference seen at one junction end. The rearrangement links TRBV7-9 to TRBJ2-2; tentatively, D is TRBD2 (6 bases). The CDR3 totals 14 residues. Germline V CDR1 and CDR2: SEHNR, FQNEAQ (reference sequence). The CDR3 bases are TGTGCCGGCAGAACCGGGGGAATCACCGGGGAGCTGTTTTTT. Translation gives CAGRTGGITGELFF.

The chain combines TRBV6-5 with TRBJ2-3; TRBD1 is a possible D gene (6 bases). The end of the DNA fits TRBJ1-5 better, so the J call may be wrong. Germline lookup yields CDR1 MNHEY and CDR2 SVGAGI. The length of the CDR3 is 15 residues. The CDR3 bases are TGTGCCAGCAGTTACGGTGGGACACTAACAGATACGCAGCATTTT. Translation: CASSYGGTLTDTQHF.

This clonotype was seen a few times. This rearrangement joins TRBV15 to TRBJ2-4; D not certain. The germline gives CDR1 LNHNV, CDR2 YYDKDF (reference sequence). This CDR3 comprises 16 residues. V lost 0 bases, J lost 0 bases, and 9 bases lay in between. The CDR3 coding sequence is TGTGCCACCAGCAGAGACCCGGTGGGAGCCAAAAACATTCAGTACTTC. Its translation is CATSRDPVGAKNIQYF.

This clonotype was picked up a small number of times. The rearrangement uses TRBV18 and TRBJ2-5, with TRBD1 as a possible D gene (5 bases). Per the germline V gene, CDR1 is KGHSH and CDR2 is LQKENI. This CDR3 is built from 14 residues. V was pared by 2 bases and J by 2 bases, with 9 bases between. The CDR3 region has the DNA TGTGCCAGCTCACCAGGGGCAGAACAAGAGACCCAGTACTTC. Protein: CASSPGAEQETQYF. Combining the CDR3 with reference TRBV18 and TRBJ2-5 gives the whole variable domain NAGVMQNPRHLVRRRGQEARLRCSPMKGHSHVYWYRQLPEEGLKFMVYLQKENIIDESGMPKERFSAEFPKEGPSILRIQQVVRGDSAAYFCASSPGAEQETQYFGPGTRLLVL.

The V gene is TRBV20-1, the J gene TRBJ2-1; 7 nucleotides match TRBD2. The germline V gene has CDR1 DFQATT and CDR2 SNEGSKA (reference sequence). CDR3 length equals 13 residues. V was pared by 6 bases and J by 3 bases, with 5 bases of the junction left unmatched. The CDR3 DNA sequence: TGCAGTGCAACTAGCGAACTCTACAATGAGCAGTTCTTC. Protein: CSATSELYNEQFF.

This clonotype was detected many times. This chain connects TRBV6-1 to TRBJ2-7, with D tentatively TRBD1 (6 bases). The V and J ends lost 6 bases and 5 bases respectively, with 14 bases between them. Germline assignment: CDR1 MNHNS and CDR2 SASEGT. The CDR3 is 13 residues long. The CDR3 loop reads CASSPPQGHEQYF. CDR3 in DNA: TGTGCCAGCAGCCCTCCACAGGGCCACGAGCAGTACTTC.

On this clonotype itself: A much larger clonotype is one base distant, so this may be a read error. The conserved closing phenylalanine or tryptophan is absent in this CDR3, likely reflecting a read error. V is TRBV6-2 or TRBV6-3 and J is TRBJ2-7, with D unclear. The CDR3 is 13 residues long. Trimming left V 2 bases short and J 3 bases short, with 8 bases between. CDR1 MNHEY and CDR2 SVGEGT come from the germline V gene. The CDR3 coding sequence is TGTGCCAGCAGTTACCACACCAACTACGAGCAGTACCTC. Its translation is CASSYHTNYEQYL.

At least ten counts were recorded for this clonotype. CDR3 residues: CASSPDHTQETQYF. In DNA form, the CDR3 reads TGTGCCAGCAGTCCGGACCACACCCAAGAGACCCAGTACTTC. This chain joins TRBV12-3 or TRBV12-4 and TRBJ2-5; the D is unclear. The CDR3 is made up of 14 amino acids. The ends were cut back, 5 bases at V and 1 base at J, with 11 bases in the middle.

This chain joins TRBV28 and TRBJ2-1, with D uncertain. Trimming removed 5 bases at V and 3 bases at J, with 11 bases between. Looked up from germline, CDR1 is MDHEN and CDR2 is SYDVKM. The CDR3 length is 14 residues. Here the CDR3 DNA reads TGTGCCAGCAGTCCCATCTCTGACTACAATGAGCAGTTCTTC. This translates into CASSPISDYNEQFF.

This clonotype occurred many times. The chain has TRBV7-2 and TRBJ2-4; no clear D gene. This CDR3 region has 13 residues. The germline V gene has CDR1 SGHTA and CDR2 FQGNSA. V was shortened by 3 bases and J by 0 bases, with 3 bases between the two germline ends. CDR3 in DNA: TGTGCCAGCAGCTTGGAAGCCAAAAACATTCAGTACTTC. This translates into CASSLEAKNIQYF.

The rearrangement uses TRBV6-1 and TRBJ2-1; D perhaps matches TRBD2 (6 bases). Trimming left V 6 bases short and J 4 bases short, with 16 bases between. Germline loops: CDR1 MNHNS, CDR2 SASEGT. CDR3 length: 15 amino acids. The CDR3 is CASSSGSGEYNEQFF. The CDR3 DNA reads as TGTGCCAGCAGCAGCGGTAGCGGAGAGTACAATGAGCAGTTCTTC.

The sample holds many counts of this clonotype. CDR3 sequence: CAISDHDRNYGYTF. CDR3 DNA: TGTGCCATCAGTGACCACGACAGAAACTATGGCTACACCTTC. V usage is TRBV10-3 and J usage is TRBJ1-2; D possibly corresponds to TRBD1 (5 bases). CDR1 is ENHRY, CDR2 SYGVKD, per germline. Trimming cost V 3 bases and J 2 bases, with 10 bases left between them. There are 14 residues in the CDR3.

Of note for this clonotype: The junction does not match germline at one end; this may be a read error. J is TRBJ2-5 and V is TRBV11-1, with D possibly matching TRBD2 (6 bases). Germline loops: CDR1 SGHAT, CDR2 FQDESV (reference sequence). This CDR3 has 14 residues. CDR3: CANSLLTSQETQYF. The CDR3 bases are TGTGCCAACAGCTTGCTGACTAGCCAAGAGACCCAGTACTTC.

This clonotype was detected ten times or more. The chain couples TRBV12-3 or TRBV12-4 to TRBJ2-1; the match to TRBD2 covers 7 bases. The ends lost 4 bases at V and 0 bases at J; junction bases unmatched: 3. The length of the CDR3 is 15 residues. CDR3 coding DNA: TGTGCCAGCAGTTCCCGGGACTACTCCTACAATGAGCAGTTCTTC. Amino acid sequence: CASSSRDYSYNEQFF.

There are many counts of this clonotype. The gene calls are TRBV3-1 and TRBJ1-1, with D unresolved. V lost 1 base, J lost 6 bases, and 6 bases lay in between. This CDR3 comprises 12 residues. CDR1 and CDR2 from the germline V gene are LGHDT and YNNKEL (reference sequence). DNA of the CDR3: TGTGCCAGCAGCCAAGCCGGGGCTGAAGCTTTCTTT. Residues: CASSQAGAEAFF.

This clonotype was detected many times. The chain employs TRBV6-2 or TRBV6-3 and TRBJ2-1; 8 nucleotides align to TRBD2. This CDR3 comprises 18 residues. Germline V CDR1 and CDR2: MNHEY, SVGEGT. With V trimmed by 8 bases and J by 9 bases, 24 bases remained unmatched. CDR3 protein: CASGRDTGPGTSFGEQFF. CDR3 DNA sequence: TGTGCCAGCGGACGGGACACGGGGCCCGGGACTAGTTTTGGTGAGCAGTTCTTC.

Here the CDR3 DNA reads TGTGCCAGCAGTTCCCCCCTTAGCCCGACGGAGCAGTTCTTC. Translation gives CASSSPLSPTEQFF. The chain combines TRBV7-9 with TRBJ2-1; D gene ambiguous. CDR1 and CDR2 from the germline V gene are SEHNR and FQNEAQ (reference sequence). Trimming left V 6 bases short and J 10 bases short, with 19 bases between. There are 14 residues in the CDR3.

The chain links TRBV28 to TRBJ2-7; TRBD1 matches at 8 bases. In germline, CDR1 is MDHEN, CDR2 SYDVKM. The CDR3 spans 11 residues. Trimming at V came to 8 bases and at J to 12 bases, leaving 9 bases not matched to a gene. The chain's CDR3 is CASGGTGPGYF. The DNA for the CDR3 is TGTGCCAGCGGTGGGACAGGCCCGGGGTACTTC.

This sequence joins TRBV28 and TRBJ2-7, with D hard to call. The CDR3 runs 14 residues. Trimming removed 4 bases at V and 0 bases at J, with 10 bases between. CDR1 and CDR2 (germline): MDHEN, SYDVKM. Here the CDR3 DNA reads TGTGCCAGCAGTTCCCCGAGAGACTCCTACGAGCAGTACTTC. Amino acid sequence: CASSSPRDSYEQYF.

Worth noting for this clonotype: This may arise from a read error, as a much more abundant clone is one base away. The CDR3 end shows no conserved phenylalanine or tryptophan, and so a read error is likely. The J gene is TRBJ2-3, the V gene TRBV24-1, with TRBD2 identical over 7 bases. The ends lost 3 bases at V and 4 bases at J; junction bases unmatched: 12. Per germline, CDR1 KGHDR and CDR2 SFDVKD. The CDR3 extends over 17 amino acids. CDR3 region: CATSDPASAGAADTQYS. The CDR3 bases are TGTGCCACCAGTGATCCTGCCTCGGCGGGAGCGGCAGATACGCAGTATTCT.